Sequencing of this T cell receptor beta chain was carried out in a study of shared clonotypes between healthy human individuals (dated by TCRdb to about 2020). In the study overall: Three men and a couple of women, aged 18 to 49 years, made up the cohort. Blood TCR repertoires of a handful of healthy adults were deeply sequenced to estimate repertoire size and the extent of clonotype sharing between individuals. To increase sequencing depth and limit assay-specific biases, TCR repertoire library preparation and sequencing were carried out by different laboratories using diverse techniques. Per donor, leukapheresis produced somewhere between about 0.85 and 9.5 billion PBMCs.

Using the deep immunoSEQ assay, multiplex PCR amplified TCR CDR3 regions from genomic DNA. Extracted genomic DNA from each cell subset was distributed evenly across all wells of several immunoSEQ 96-well plates, and each plate was treated as a replicate. For unsorted PBMC, around 310 ng of genomic DNA, equivalent to around 30,000 T cell genomes, went into each replicate PCR. Genomic DNA from unsorted PBMC was sequenced over ten immunoSEQ deep assay plates. Purified libraries were measured with a Qubit 3.0 fluorometer, size-checked on a Bioanalyzer 2100, and measured again with the KAPA Library Quantification kit. Each immunoSEQ 96-well plate was sequenced on its own single-read 150-cycle Illumina NextSeq 550 flow cell. The paper's processing steps were these. Because the immunoSEQ output held only junctional sequences and lacked quality scores, the filtering could not match the filtering applied to full-length reads. Sequences were annotated with PyIR, a Python wrapper for IgBLAST v1.9, and V/J genes and CDR3 were assigned using IMGT germline references. Reads were filtered out if the reads had weak V/J assignments (E-value above 1e-6), no CDR3, stop codons, out-of-frame junctions, or ambiguous translated residues. V3J clonotypes were defined as sequences sharing an identical inferred V gene, J gene, and CDR3 amino acid sequence. To compute the percentage overlap between repertoires, the number of shared unique clonotypes was divided by the size of the smaller repertoire. RTK rarefaction, the Chao1 estimator, and Recon v2.1 estimates of unobserved clonotypes were used to assess repertoire richness. TCRdb stores this immuneACCESS table with in-frame sequences only. Part of the clones is absent; in the studies checked, under half of the shortfall reflects unresolved V genes, and no reason is known for the rest. That table is the source of V, J and clone size, and D and trimming were worked out from the DNA. The sample contains about 560,000 clones, around 78% of them found a single time. Clones ranked in the top ten supply more than 10% of the sample.

Details on this clone: Its recognized antigen is unknown. Base qualities are not recorded, but no much larger clone differs from it by a single base.

Healthy HIV-negative adults with no recently reported acute infections or vaccinations were included as donors. All donors were Caucasian adults living in Nashville, Tennessee, USA. For unsorted samples, 75 million to 100 million PBMCs were counted and genomic DNA was extracted with the QIAamp DNA Blood Mini kit. After blood collection by leukapheresis, PBMCs were isolated using Ficoll-Histopaque density gradient centrifugation and then cryopreserved in the vapor phase of liquid nitrogen. Summary of the overall study and its limitations: Pairwise subsampling led to the expectation that sequencing depth would affect the degree of clonotype sharing among donors. The small number of donors limited the genetic and exposure-history diversity represented. Sampling was restricted to blood, and TCR repertoires in tissues likely differ from the TCR repertoires found in blood.

V is shortened by 0 bases, J by 5 bases, and the region joining them spans 12 bases. Counted from cysteine to phenylalanine, this CDR3 has 16 amino acids. Only the CDR3 DNA is retained, 48 bases long and in frame from the first base. From the germline V gene (reference sequence), CDR1 is SGHNT and CDR2 is YYREEE. The sequence joins TRBV5-4 to TRBJ2-6, with TRBD1 perhaps the D gene, on 6 matching bases. The TCR sequence derives from a woman aged 40 to 49 in good health. Some clones in this sample may be carry-over from other donors' samples. Sequences were obtained from PBMCs. For the CDR3, the sequence is CASSLEQGIRANVLTF. The nucleotides are TGTGCCAGCAGCTTGGAACAGGGTATACGGGCCAACGTCCTGACTTTC. When the CDR3 is completed using the reference TRBV5-4 and TRBJ2-6 genes on either side, the full variable domain is ETGVTQSPTHLIKTRGQQVTLRCSSQSGHNTVSWYQQALGQGPQFIFQYYREEENGRGNFPPRFSGLQFPNYSSELNVNALELDDSALYLCASSLEQGIRANVLTFGAGSRLTVL.